This T cell receptor (beta chain) derives from a study of blood T cell repertoires in COVID-19. In the original processing: It was from reference gene primer amplification that nucleated cell counts were estimated. Some clones are missing from TCRdb's copy, which holds only in-frame ones; the method was immunoSEQ multiplex PCR. V and J calls and clone size are copied from that table; D and trimming were computed from the DNA. The sample consists of tens of thousands of clones, 89% of them appearing once. V lost 7 bases and J lost 3, with 13 bases in between. There are 12 residues in the CDR3. The V gene's germline CDR1 is SQVTM and CDR2 ANQGSEA.

The sequenced material came from peripheral blood. This rearrangement joins TRBV29-1 to TRBJ2-7, with D tentatively TRBD2 (6 bases). The receptor was derived from a woman aged 45-60 years with active COVID-19. CDR3: CSAWDGSYEQYF. The DNA of the CDR3 is TGCAGCGCCTGGGACGGGAGCTACGAGCAGTACTTC.